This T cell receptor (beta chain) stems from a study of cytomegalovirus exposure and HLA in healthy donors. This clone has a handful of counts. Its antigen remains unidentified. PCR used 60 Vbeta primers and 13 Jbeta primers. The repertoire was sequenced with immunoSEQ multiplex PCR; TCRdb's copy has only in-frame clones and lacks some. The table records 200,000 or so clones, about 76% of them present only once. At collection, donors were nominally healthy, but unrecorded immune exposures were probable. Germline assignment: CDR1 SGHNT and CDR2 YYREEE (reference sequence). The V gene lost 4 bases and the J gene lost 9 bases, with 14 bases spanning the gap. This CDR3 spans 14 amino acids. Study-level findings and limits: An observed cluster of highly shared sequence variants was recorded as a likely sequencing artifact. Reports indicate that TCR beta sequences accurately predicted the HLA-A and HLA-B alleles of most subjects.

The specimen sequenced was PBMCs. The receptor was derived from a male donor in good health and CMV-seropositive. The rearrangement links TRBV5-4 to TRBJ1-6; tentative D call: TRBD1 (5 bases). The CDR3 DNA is TGTGCCAGCAGCGTTCAGGGAGGAGGTTCACCCCTCCACTTT. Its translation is CASSVQGGGSPLHF.